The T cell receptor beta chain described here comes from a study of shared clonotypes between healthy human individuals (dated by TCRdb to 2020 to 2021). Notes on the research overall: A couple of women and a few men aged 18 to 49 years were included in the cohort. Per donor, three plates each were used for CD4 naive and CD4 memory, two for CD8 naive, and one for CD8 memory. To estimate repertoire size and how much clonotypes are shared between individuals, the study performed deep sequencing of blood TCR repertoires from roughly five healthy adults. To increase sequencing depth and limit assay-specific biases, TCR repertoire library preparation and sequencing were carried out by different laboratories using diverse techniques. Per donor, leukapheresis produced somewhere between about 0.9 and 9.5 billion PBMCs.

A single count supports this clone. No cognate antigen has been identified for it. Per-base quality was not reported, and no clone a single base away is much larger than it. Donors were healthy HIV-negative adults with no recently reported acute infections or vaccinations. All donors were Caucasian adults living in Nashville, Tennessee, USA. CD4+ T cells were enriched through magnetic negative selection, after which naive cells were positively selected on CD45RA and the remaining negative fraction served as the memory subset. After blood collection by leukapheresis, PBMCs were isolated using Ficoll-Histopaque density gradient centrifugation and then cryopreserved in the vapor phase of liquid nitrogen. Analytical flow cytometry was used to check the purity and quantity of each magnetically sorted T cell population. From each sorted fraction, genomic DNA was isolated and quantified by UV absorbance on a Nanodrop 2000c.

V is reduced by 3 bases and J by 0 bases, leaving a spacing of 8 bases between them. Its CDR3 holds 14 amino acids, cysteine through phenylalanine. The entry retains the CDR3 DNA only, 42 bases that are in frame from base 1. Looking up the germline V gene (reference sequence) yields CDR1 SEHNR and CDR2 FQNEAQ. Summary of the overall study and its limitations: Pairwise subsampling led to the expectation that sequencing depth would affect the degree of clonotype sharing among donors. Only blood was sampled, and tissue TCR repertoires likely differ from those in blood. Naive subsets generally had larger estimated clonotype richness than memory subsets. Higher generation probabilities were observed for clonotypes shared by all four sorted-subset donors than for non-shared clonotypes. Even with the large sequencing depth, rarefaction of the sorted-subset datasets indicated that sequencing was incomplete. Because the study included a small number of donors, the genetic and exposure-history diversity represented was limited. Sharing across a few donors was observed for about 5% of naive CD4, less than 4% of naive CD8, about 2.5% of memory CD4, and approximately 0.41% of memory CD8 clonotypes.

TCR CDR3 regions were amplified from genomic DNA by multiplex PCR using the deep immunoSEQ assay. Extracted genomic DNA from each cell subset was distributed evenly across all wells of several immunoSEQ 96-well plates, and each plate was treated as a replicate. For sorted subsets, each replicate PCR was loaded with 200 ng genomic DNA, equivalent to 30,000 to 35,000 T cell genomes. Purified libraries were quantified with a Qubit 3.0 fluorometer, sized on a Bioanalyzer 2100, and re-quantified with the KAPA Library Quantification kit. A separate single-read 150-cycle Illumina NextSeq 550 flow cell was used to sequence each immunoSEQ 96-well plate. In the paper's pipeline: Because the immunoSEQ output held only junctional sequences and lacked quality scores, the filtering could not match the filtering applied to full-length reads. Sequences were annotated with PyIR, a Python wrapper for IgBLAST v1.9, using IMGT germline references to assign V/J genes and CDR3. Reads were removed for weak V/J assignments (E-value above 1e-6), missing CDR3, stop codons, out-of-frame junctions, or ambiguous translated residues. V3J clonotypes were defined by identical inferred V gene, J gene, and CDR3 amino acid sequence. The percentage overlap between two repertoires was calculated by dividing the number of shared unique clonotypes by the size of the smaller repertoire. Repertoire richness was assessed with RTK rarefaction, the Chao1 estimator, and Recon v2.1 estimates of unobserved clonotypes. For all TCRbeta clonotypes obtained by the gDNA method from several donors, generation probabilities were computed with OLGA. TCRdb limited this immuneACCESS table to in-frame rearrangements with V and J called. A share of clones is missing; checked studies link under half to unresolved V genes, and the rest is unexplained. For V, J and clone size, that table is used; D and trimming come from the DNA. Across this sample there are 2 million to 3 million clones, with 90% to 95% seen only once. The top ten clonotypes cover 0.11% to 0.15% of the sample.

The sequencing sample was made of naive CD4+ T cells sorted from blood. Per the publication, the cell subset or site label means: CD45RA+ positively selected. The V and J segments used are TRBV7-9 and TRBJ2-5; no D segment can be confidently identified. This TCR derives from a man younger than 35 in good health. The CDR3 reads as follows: CASSFRRDQETQYF. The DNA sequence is TGTGCCAGCAGCTTTAGGCGCGACCAAGAGACCCAGTACTTC.